This TCR beta chain was identified in a study of cytomegalovirus exposure and HLA in healthy donors. The repertoire was sequenced with immunoSEQ multiplex PCR; TCRdb's copy has only in-frame clones and lacks some. The sample includes around 350,000 clones, approximately 90% seen only once; the top ten take 0.83%. Findings and limits, study-wide: According to the study, 150 to 200 TCR beta chains were cytomegalovirus-associated. Subsequent analysis found a tendency for first-cohort TCR clusters to co-occur within the 95 to 150 validation repertoires.

The 120-subject validation cohort, separate from the approximately 660-subject first cohort, included the donors. On this clone itself: What it binds is not known.

With 0 bases clipped from V and 5 bases from J, the junction kept 6 bases outside the gene matches. The CDR3 contains 15 residues. The clonotype originates from a woman aged 18-29 years in good health and CMV-seronegative. Sequencing was performed on PBMCs. The chain carries TRBV23-1 and TRBJ1-2; 7 positions agree with TRBD1. TRBV23-1 qualifies as an ORF whose function is uncertain. CDR3 nucleotides: TGCGCCAGCAGTCAATCGTTACAGGGACAGTATGGCTACACCTTC. Encoded protein: CASSQSLQGQYGYTF.